These 11 T cell receptor beta chains were all obtained from the same sample, sequenced in a study of PD-L1 blockade in urothelial cancer. Measured with immunoSEQ multiplex PCR; TCRdb has only the in-frame clones, and not every one. Of about 130,000 clones in the sample, 65% to 85% were seen once. The time point denotes: pretreatment peripheral blood. Sequencing used PBMCs, obtained around atezolizumab (anti-PD-L1) treatment. The receptors derive from a man aged 45-65 years with urothelial cancer.

This CDR3 is CASSPIGHNTEAFF. CDR3 in DNA: TGTGCCAGCAGCCCCATCGGACACAACACTGAAGCTTTCTTT. The chain is built from TRBV4-2 and TRBJ1-1, with D possibly TRBD1 on 5 matching bases. This CDR3 contains 14 residues. Trimming left V 4 bases short and J 2 bases short, with 11 bases between. Germline lookup yields CDR1 LGHNA and CDR2 YNFKEQ.

The chain combines TRBV28 with TRBJ2-7, with 9 bases that match TRBD1. The CDR3 loop spans 16 amino acids. Trimming at V came to 6 bases and at J to 6 bases, leaving 15 bases not matched to a gene. Germline V CDR1 and CDR2: MDHEN, SYDVKM. DNA of the CDR3: TGTGCCAGCAGCCCCCCCTCTGGGACAGGGTTCCGCGAGCAGTACTTC. Protein sequence: CASSPPSGTGFREQYF.

Notes on this clone: The sample contains more than one DNA sequence encoding this CDR3. The V and J genes are TRBV2 and TRBJ2-4; 8 nucleotides match TRBD1. The CDR3 covers 17 residues. In germline, CDR1 is SNHLY, CDR2 FYNNEI. Losses at the gene ends were 8 bases for V and 0 bases for J; bases not matched to a gene: 12. This CDR3 reads CASRDGQGSGAKNIQYF. CDR3 DNA: TGTGCCAGCCGAGACGGACAGGGATCGGGAGCCAAAAACATTCAGTACTTC.

This rearrangement joins TRBV5-1 to TRBJ2-1; 8 nucleotides align to TRBD1. The germline V gene has CDR1 SGHRS and CDR2 YFSETQ. Losses at the gene ends were 3 bases for V and 5 bases for J; bases not matched to a gene: 7. The CDR3 extends over 15 amino acids. CDR3 loop: CASSWRQGSDNEQFF. CDR3 bases: TGCGCCAGCAGCTGGCGACAGGGGAGTGACAATGAGCAGTTCTTC.

The CDR3 here is CASSTTSGRAGQYF. CDR3 DNA sequence: TGTGCCAGTAGTACCACTAGCGGGAGGGCCGGGCAGTACTTC. The chain employs TRBV19 and TRBJ2-7; TRBD2 aligns across 13 bases. V shed 4 bases and J 9 bases; nucleotides not matched to a gene: 6. This CDR3 contains 14 residues. The V gene's germline CDR1 is LNHDA and CDR2 SQIVND (reference sequence).

The CDR3 spells CSVEGVAVNYGYTF. CDR3 sequence (DNA): TGCAGCGTTGAAGGAGTTGCGGTAAACTATGGCTACACCTTC. V usage is TRBV29-1 and J usage is TRBJ1-2; D not certain. The CDR3 has 14 amino acids. Per germline, CDR1 SQVTM and CDR2 ANQGSEA. V dropped 1 base and J dropped 2 bases, with 11 bases sitting between them.

The chain joins TRBV19 to TRBJ1-2, with D unresolved. Deletions cut 2 bases from V and 5 bases from J, with 12 bases between. This CDR3 is built from 14 residues. The germline V gene has CDR1 LNHDA and CDR2 SQIVND (reference sequence). The CDR3 loop is CASSIPGVEYGYTF. CDR3 coding DNA: TGTGCCAGTAGTATACCAGGCGTTGAATATGGCTACACCTTC.

This clone was seen once. The chain is built from TRBV11-2 and TRBJ1-2, with D maybe TRBD1 (5 bases). V lost 6 bases and J lost 6, with 14 bases in between. The CDR3 is 13 residues long. Germline CDR1 SGHAT, CDR2 FQNNGV. As DNA, the CDR3 is TGTGCCAGCAGGGGGCCGGGGGTTCATGGCTACACCTTC. Protein product: CASRGPGVHGYTF.

This clone has more than one count but fewer than ten. The chain uses TRBV6-1 and TRBJ1-2; D uncertain. V shed 1 base and J shed 1 base, with 7 bases lying between them. The CDR3 runs to 14 residues. The germline V gene has CDR1 MNHNS and CDR2 SASEGT. The CDR3 loop is CASSEGPFNYGYTF. In DNA, the CDR3 is TGTGCCAGCAGTGAAGGTCCCTTTAACTATGGCTACACCTTC.

This clone was seen more than once but under ten times. The V and J genes are TRBV5-1 and TRBJ2-5; 8 nucleotides match TRBD2. The CDR3 covers 14 residues. The V gene's germline CDR1 is SGHRS and CDR2 YFSETQ. V gave up 0 bases and J gave up 11 bases; unmatched junction bases: 9. The CDR3 bases are TGCGCCAGCAGCTTGGCCGTCCAGCGGGAGAGTCAGTACTTC. It translates to CASSLAVQRESQYF.

V is TRBV28 and J is TRBJ2-7, with D possibly matching TRBD2 (6 bases). The germline gives CDR1 MDHEN, CDR2 SYDVKM. Trimming left V 6 bases short and J 0 bases short, with 15 bases between. The CDR3 is made up of 15 amino acids. The CDR3 DNA reads as TGTGCCAGCAGATCCACGCGGGAAGGCTCCTACGAGCAGTACTTC. It yields the protein CASRSTREGSYEQYF.